These 2 T cell receptor beta chains originate from one sample sequenced in a study of blood T cell repertoires in COVID-19. Produced via immunoSEQ multiplex PCR; TCRdb's table is partial and in-frame only. The sample holds some 120,000 clones, more than 80% seen once. The sample consisted of peripheral blood. Every receptor here comes from a woman in her sixties with acute or convalescent COVID-19.

The chain joins TRBV4-2 to TRBJ1-5; TRBD1 might be the D (5 bases). The CDR3 covers 17 residues. V was cut by 0 bases and J by 7 bases, with 19 bases left in between. Germline-derived CDR1 and CDR2 are LGHNA and YNFKEQ. The DNA for the CDR3 is TGTGCCAGCAGCCAAGAAGGTGGAGGGGCATGGGGACAGCCCCAGCATTTT. It yields the protein CASSQEGGGAWGQPQHF.

The J gene is TRBJ1-1, the V gene TRBV18, with TRBD1 identical over 8 bases. The V segment lost 0 bases and the J segment 0 bases; nucleotides outside the gene matches: 3. CDR1 and CDR2 from the germline V gene are KGHSH and LQKENI. The CDR3 runs to 16 residues. The CDR3, as DNA: TGTGCCAGCTCACCACCGACAGGGGCGATGAACACTGAAGCTTTCTTT. Protein: CASSPPTGAMNTEAFF.